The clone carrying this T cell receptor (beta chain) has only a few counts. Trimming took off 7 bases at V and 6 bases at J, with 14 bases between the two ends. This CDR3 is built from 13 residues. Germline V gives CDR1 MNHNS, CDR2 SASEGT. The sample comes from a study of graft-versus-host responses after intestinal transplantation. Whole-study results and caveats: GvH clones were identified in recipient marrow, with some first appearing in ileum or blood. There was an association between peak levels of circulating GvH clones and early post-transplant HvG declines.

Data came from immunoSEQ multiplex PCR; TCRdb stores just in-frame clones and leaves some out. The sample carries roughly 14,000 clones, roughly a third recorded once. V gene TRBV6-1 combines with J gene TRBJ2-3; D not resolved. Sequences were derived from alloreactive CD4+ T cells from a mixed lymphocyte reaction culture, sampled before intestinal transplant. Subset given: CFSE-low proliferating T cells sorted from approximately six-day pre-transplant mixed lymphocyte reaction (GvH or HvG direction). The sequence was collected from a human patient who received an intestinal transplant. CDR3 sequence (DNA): TGTGCCAGCATGAGCCTCCCCTGGGATACGCAGTATTTT. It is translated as CASMSLPWDTQYF.